Presented here are 5 T cell receptor beta chains from one specimen sequenced in a study of spatial heterogeneity in lung cancer. One entry per CDR3 protein, called by TCRdb with MiXCR from the 5' RACE reads. The sample holds roughly 48,000 distinct CDR3 sequences, about 5.8% seen once. Time point here: sample taken at primary tumor resection. Sequenced material: PBMCs, taken at surgery. The receptors shown here come from a male donor with early-stage non-small cell lung cancer.

The chain carries TRBV3-1 and TRBJ2-2, with D hard to call. V lost 2 bases and J 2 bases, leaving 0 bases between the germline ends. Germline V gene lookup returns CDR1 LGHDT and CDR2 YNNKEL (reference sequence). The length of the CDR3 is 12 residues. This CDR3 reads CASSQNTGELFF. CDR3 nucleotide sequence: TGTGCCAGCAGCCAAAACACCGGGGAGCTGTTTTTT.

This clonotype was found many times. The chain carries TRBV20-1 and TRBJ2-7; the match to TRBD2 covers 11 bases. The CDR3 totals 14 residues. The V gene end was trimmed by 6 bases and the J gene end by 6 bases; junction bases not matched to a gene: 10. CDR1 DFQATT and CDR2 SNEGSKA come from the germline V gene (reference sequence). CDR3 coding DNA: TGCAGTGCCCAAGGGCTAGCGGGAGGCTTCGAGCAGTACTTC. It is translated as CSAQGLAGGFEQYF.

There are many counts of this clonotype. The J gene is TRBJ2-3, the V gene TRBV29-1; D uncertain. Germline CDR1 SQVTM, CDR2 ANQGSEA. The ends were cut back, 7 bases at V and 0 bases at J, with 8 bases in the middle. This CDR3 has 12 residues. The CDR3: CSGRPSTDTQYF. CDR3 DNA: TGCAGCGGCCGCCCCAGCACAGATACGCAGTATTTT.

This clonotype has a count of ten or more. The CDR3 is CASSPSGSGYNEQFF. DNA of the CDR3: TGTGCCAGCAGCCCCAGCGGGAGTGGCTACAATGAGCAGTTCTTC. The chain has TRBV9 and TRBJ2-1; 8 bases align to TRBD2. The ends lost 4 bases at V and 3 bases at J; junction bases unmatched: 6. The CDR3 is 15 amino acids. Looked up from germline, CDR1 is SGDLS and CDR2 is YYNGEE.

In this sample, this clonotype turned up many times. The chain's CDR3 is CASRAGQGTYEQYF. The CDR3 DNA follows: TGTGCCAGCAGGGCTGGACAGGGTACCTACGAGCAGTACTTC. This chain connects TRBV25-1 to TRBJ2-7, with 8 bases fitting TRBD1. CDR3 length: 14 amino acids. Germline V gives CDR1 MGHDK, CDR2 SYGVNS. Trimming cost V 6 bases and J 2 bases; bases outside gene matches: 6.